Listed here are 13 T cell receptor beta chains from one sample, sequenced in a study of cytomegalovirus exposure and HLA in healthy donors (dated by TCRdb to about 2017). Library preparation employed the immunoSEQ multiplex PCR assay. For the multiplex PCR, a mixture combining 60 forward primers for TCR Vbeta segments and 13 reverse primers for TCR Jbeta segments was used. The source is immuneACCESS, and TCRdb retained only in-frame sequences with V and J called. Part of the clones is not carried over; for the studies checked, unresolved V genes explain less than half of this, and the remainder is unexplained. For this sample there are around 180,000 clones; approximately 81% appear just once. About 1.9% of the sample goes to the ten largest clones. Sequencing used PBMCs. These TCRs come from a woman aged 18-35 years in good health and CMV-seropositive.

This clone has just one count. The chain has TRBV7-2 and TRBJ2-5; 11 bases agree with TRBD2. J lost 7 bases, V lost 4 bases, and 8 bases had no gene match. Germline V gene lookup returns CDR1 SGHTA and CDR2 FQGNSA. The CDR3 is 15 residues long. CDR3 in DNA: TGTGCCAGCAGCTCGGGGACTAGCGGCCTGTGGACCCAGTACTTC. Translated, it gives CASSSGTSGLWTQYF.

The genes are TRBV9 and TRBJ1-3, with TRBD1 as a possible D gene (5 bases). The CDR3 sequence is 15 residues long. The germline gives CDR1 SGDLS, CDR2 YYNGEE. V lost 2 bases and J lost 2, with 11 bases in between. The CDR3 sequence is CASSVFPRAGNTIYF. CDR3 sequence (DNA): TGTGCCAGCAGCGTCTTTCCCAGGGCTGGAAACACCATATATTTT.

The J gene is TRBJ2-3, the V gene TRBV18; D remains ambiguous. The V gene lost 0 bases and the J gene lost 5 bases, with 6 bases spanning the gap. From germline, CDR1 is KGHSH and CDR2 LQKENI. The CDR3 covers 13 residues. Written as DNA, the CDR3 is TGTGCCAGCTCACCACCGTCGCGAGATACGCAGTATTTT. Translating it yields CASSPPSRDTQYF. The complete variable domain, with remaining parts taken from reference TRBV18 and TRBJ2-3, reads NAGVMQNPRHLVRRRGQEARLRCSPMKGHSHVYWYRQLPEEGLKFMVYLQKENIIDESGMPKERFSAEFPKEGPSILRIQQVVRGDSAAYFCASSPPSRDTQYFGPGTRLTVL.

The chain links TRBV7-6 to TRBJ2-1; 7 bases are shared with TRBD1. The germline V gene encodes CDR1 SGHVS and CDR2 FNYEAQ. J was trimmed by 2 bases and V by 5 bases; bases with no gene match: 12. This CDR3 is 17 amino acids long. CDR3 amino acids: CASSAQQGSEAYNEQFF. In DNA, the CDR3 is TGTGCCAGCAGCGCCCAACAGGGGTCAGAAGCCTACAATGAGCAGTTCTTC.

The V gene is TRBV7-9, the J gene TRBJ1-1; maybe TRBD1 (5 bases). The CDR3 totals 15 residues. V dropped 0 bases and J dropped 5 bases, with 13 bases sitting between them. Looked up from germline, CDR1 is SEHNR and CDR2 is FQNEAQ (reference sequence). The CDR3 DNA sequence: TGTGCCAGCAGCTTAGCGGGGCAGGGAGGTACTGAAGCTTTCTTT. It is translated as CASSLAGQGGTEAFF.

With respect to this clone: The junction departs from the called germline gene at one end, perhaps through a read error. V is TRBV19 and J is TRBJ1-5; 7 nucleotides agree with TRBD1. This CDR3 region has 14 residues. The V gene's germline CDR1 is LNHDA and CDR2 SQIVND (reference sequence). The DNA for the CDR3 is TGTGCCAGTAGTTTAGACAGGGCCAATCAGCCCCAGCATTTT. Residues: CASSLDRANQPQHF.

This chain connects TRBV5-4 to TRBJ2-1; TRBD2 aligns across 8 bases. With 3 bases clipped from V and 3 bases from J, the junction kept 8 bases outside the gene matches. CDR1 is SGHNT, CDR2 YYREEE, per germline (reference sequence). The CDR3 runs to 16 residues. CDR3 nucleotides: TGTGCCAGCAGCTCTTACGGGGGGGCTAACTACAATGAGCAGTTCTTC. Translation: CASSSYGGANYNEQFF.

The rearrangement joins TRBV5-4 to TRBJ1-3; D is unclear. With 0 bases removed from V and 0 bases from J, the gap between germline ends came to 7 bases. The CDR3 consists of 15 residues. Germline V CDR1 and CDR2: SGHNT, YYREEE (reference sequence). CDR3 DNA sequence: TGTGCCAGCAGCTTGGGATCGGGCTCTGGAAACACCATATATTTT. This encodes CASSLGSGSGNTIYF.

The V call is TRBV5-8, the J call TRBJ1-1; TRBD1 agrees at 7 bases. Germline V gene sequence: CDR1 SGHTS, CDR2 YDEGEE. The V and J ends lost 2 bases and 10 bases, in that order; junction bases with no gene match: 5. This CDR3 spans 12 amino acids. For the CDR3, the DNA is TGTGCCAGCAGCTTAGGCAGGGGGAGAGCTTTCTTT. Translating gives CASSLGRGRAFF.

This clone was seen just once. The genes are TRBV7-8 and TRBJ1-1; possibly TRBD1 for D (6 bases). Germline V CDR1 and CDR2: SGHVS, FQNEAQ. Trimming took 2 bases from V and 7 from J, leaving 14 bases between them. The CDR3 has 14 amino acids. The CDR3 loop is CASSLTNRVGEAFF. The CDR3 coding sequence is TGTGCCAGCAGCTTAACCAACAGGGTAGGTGAAGCTTTCTTT.

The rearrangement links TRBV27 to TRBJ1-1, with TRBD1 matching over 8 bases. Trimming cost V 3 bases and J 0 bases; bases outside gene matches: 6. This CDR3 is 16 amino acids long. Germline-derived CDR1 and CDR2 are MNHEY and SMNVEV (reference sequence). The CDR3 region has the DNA TGTGCCAGCAGTTTGACGACAGGGGCTATGAACACTGAAGCTTTCTTT. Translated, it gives CASSLTTGAMNTEAFF.

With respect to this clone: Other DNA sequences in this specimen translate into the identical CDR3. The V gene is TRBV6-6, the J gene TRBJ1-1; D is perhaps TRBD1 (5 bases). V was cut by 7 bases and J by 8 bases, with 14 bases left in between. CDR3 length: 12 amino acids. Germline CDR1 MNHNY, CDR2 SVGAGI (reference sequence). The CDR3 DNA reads TGTGCCAGCAACCCACCTGGGGGGGAAGCTTTCTTT. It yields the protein CASNPPGGEAFF.

The CDR3 DNA reads as TGTGCCAGCAACCGGGGACAGGTTAATGAAAAACTGTTTTTT. It is translated as CASNRGQVNEKLFF. V and J are TRBV2 and TRBJ1-4; 8 bases are shared with TRBD1. V lost 7 bases, J lost 4 bases, and 5 bases stayed unmatched. This CDR3 comprises 14 residues. The germline CDR1 and CDR2 sequences are SNHLY and FYNNEI.